Sequencing of this TCR beta chain was carried out in a study of blood T cell repertoires in COVID-19. Whole-study context: Acute-phase and convalescent COVID-19 samples originated in the United States, Italy and Spain. The cDNA or gDNA used as material had been derived from T cells, B-cell-depleted T cells, or PBMCs.

How the authors handled the data: Nucleated cell number was recorded as an estimate derived from reference gene primer amplification. Here immunoSEQ multiplex PCR was the method, and the copy in TCRdb shows in-frame clones only, minus some. V, J and clone size are those of that table, while D and trimming were read from the DNA. The table records around 64,000 clones, 90% to 95% of them present only once. This clonotype was obtained from a human donor in a cohort sampled during active COVID-19. The sequenced sample was peripheral blood.

The CDR3 sequence: CASSTWREGRNEQFF. In DNA, the CDR3 is TGTGCCAGCAGTACCTGGCGGGAGGGCCGGAATGAGCAGTTCTTC. This rearrangement joins TRBV6-5 to TRBJ2-1, with 9 bases that match TRBD2. The CDR3 has 15 amino acids. Germline V gene data show CDR1 as MNHEY and CDR2 as SVGAGI. The J segment lost 7 bases and the V segment lost 5 bases, leaving 9 bases of the junction unmatched.